This TCR beta chain is from a study of CD8 T cells in Susac syndrome. The V and J ends lost 8 bases and 5 bases respectively, with 23 bases between them. The CDR3 covers 16 residues. From germline, CDR1 is MNHEY and CDR2 SVGEGT. Reverse transcription of about 0.5 to 1 ug RNA used random hexamers. TCRdb fed the immunoSEQ multiplex PCR reads into MiXCR, producing one record per CDR3 protein. The sample shows some 210,000 distinct CDR3 sequences, approximately 94% of them seen only once. This sequence was found in a human donor with Susac syndrome. J is TRBJ2-3 and V is TRBV6-2 or TRBV6-3; D might be TRBD2 (5 bases). Sequencing was carried out using CD4+ T cells from PBMCs. CDR3 loop: CASCLPGKVGGDTQYF. The CDR3 nucleotides are TGTGCCAGCTGCCTCCCGGGGAAGGTAGGAGGAGATACGCAGTATTTT.